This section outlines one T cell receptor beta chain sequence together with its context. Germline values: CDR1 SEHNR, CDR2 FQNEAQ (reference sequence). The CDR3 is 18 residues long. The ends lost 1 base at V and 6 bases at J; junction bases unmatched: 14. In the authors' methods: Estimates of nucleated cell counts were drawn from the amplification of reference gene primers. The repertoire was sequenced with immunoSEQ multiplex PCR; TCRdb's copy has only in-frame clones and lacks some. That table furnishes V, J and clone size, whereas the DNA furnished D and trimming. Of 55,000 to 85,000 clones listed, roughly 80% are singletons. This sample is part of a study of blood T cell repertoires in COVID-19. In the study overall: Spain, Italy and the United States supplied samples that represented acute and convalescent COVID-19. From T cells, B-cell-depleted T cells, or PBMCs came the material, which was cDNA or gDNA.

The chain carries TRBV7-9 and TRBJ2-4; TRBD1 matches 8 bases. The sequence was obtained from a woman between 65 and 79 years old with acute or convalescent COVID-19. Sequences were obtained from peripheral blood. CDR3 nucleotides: TGTGCCAGCAGCTTAGACAACTTAGCCGGGACAGGTACAAACATTCAGTACTTC. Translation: CASSLDNLAGTGTNIQYF.